This T cell receptor beta chain was captured in a study of cytomegalovirus exposure and HLA in healthy donors. Findings and caveats of the study: The CMV antigen specificity of three CMV-associated chains was confirmed through in vitro analysis. The dataset shows that most TCR sequences were rare, while some public TCRs occurred in many donors.

In regard to this clone: What it binds is unknown.

Repertoires were generated with immunoSEQ multiplex PCR, while TCRdb's copy carries only in-frame clones and drops some. This sample has just over 80,000 clones, with roughly 95% found just once. V was clipped by 6 bases and J by 5 bases; unmatched bases: 7. From germline, CDR1 is MNHEY and CDR2 SMNVEV (reference sequence). The CDR3 is made up of 15 amino acids. The chain uses TRBV27 and TRBJ2-7, with TRBD2 matching over 13 bases. The receptor was isolated from a woman aged 18-29 years in good health and CMV-seronegative. Sample: PBMCs. CDR3 sequence reads: CASSLTGTSGNEQYF. CDR3 sequence (DNA): TGTGCCAGCAGCCTAACCGGGACTAGCGGGAACGAGCAGTACTTC.